Detailed here is one TCR beta chain. Its antigen is not known. These data come from a study of T cells expressing NK-cell markers. Study information: There were seven HCMV-seropositive donors and one seronegative donor among the eight sequenced.

The study's findings and limits: A few of the donors also had these clonotypes leading their CD3+CD56-NKG2C+ fraction.

No DNA is given; TCRdb re-called the 5' RACE reads and lists each CDR3 protein once. The data show a few hundred thousand distinct CDR3 sequences, and the top ten clones hold 3.5% to 4.5%. This CDR3 contains 17 residues. The clonotype was recovered from a man younger than 30 in good health. Sequencing was done on a sample of blood T cells: a sorted CD56 or NKG2C T cell subset, CD4+ or CD8+ T cells, or bulk PBMC T cells (not recorded which). The chain combines TRBV12-3 or TRBV12-4 with TRBJ2-1; the D call from TCRdb, TRBD2, cannot be confirmed without DNA. CDR3 loop: CASTIIMTSGTYNEQFF.